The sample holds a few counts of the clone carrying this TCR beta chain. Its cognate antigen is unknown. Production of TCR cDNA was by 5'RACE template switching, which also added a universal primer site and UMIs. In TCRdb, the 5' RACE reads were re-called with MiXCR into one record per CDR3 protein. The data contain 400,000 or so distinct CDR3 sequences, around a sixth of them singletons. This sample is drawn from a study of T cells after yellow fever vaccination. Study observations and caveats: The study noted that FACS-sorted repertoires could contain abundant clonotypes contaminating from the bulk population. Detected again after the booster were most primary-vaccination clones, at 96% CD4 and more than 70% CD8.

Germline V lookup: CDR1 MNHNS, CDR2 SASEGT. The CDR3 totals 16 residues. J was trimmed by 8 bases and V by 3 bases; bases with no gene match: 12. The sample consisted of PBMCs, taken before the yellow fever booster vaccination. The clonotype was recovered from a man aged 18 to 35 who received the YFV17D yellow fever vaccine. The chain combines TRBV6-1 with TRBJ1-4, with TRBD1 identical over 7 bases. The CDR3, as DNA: TGTGCCAGCAGTGACCCAAACAGGGGTGGGAACGAAAAACTGTTTTTT. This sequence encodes CASSDPNRGGNEKLFF.